These 18 T cell receptor beta chains were sequenced from one sample in a study of identical twins (dated by TCRdb to 2016 to 2018). Library preparation was by 5' RACE. The data were produced on an Illumina HiSeq 2000. TCRdb's own reprocessing of the public reads used fastp at Q25 and MiXCR and kept productive beta chains. Rows are unified per CDR3 protein, each entry keeping the most common DNA and genes. This sample gives some 320,000 distinct CDR3 sequences in total; more than 9% of them show up just once. In total, the top ten clones hold around 6.9% of the sample. These same data were also listed under a study on yellow fever vaccine responses in identical twins.

Sequencing was carried out using CD8+ T cells sorted from blood. These TCRs come from a woman aged 18-29 years in good health.

This clonotype was seen only a few times. The chain has TRBV9 and TRBJ2-1; 8 bases match TRBD2. This CDR3 comprises 15 residues. V dropped 4 bases and J dropped 8; count of bases not matched to a gene: 11. From germline, CDR1 is SGDLS and CDR2 YYNGEE. The CDR3 region has the DNA TGTGCCAGCAGCCCCTCGGGGGGGGGCGTCGATGAGCAGTTCTTC. This encodes CASSPSGGGVDEQFF.

The chain links TRBV12-3 or TRBV12-4 to TRBJ2-3, with D perhaps TRBD2 (5 bases). CDR3 size: 13 residues. V lost 6 bases and J 7 bases, leaving 14 bases between the germline ends. CDR3: CASSLTPGNTQYF. Written as DNA, the CDR3 is TGTGCCAGCAGCCTAACCCCCGGGAATACGCAGTATTTT.

In its sample, this clonotype was seen many times. The genes are TRBV10-2 and TRBJ2-3, with D possibly matching TRBD2 (5 bases). CDR1 is WSHSY, CDR2 SAAADI, per germline. V shed 3 bases and J shed 6 bases, with 16 bases lying between them. The CDR3 has 15 amino acids. The CDR3 DNA follows: TGCGCCAGCAGTGACGAGGGAGCCGGTGTTGATACGCAGTATTTT. Protein: CASSDEGAGVDTQYF.

The rearrangement links TRBV20-1 to TRBJ1-3, with a possible D match to TRBD1 (6 bases). The CDR3 consists of 13 residues. Germline values: CDR1 DFQATT, CDR2 SNEGSKA (reference sequence). V dropped 6 bases and J dropped 2 bases, with 11 bases sitting between them. CDR3 amino acids: CSAITGTGNTIYF. The CDR3 DNA reads TGCAGTGCCATTACAGGGACTGGAAACACCATATATTTT.

This clonotype has at least ten counts. The chain carries TRBV7-3 and TRBJ2-1; 14 positions agree with TRBD2. V trimming: 2 bases; J trimming: 6 bases; junction bases outside the gene matches: 6. Germline V CDR1 and CDR2: SGHTA, FQGTGA. This CDR3 comprises 17 residues. The CDR3 spells CASSLPTGLAGGNEQFF. The CDR3 coding sequence is TGTGCCAGCAGCTTACCAACCGGACTAGCGGGAGGCAATGAGCAGTTCTTC.

The chain recombines TRBV9 with TRBJ2-1; 7 bases line up with TRBD2. J gave up 2 bases and V 4 bases, and 6 bases lay outside the gene matches. This CDR3 is built from 15 residues. In germline, CDR1 is SGDLS, CDR2 YYNGEE. The CDR3 bases are TGTGCCAGCAGCTTAGGGGAGGGGACCTACAATGAGCAGTTCTTC. Translating it yields CASSLGEGTYNEQFF.

This clonotype was seen only a few times. V is TRBV28 and J is TRBJ1-1; 7 bases fit TRBD1. Trimming took 4 bases from V and 3 from J; bases not matched to a gene: 8. Germline values: CDR1 MDHEN, CDR2 SYDVKM. The CDR3 has 15 residues. The CDR3 sequence: CASSYKGGAYTEAFF. The CDR3 DNA reads TGTGCCAGCAGTTACAAAGGGGGCGCGTACACTGAAGCTTTCTTT.

The chain uses TRBV20-1 and TRBJ2-3; possibly TRBD2 for D (6 bases). The CDR3 consists of 16 residues. CDR1 is DFQATT and CDR2 is SNEGSKA in the germline V gene (reference sequence). Trimming shortened V by 7 bases and J by 0 bases, and 20 bases separated the two germline ends. The CDR3 DNA is TGCAGTGTCCGAAACTGGGACTCGTCTAGCACAGATACGCAGTATTTT. Translated, it gives CSVRNWDSSSTDTQYF.

This clonotype was observed a few times. V is TRBV5-1 and J is TRBJ1-1; 9 positions match TRBD1. The CDR3 totals 14 residues. Germline loops: CDR1 SGHRS, CDR2 YFSETQ. The V segment lost 4 bases and the J segment 5 bases; nucleotides outside the gene matches: 6. CDR3 sequence reads: CASSGGQGWTEAFF. CDR3 sequence (DNA): TGCGCCAGCAGCGGAGGACAGGGGTGGACTGAAGCTTTCTTT.

The chain joins TRBV5-1 to TRBJ2-3, with D unclear. The CDR3 is made up of 15 amino acids. In germline, CDR1 is SGHRS, CDR2 YFSETQ. With 0 bases removed from V and 3 bases from J, the gap between germline ends came to 11 bases. The chain's CDR3 is CASSLASSGTDTQYF. The CDR3 nucleotides are TGCGCCAGCAGCTTGGCCAGCAGTGGGACAGATACGCAGTATTTT.

The CDR3 nucleotides read TGTGCCAGCAGCTTCCTCTCCGTGTCGGTCAACAGGGACGAGCAGTACGTC. Amino acids: CASSFLSVSVNRDEQYV. The chain links TRBV5-5 to TRBJ2-7; tentative D call: TRBD1 (6 bases). Germline CDR1 SGHKS, CDR2 YYEKEE (reference sequence). V was clipped by 2 bases and J by 5 bases, with 23 bases between them. This CDR3 is built from 17 residues.

The rearrangement links TRBV20-1 to TRBJ2-1; 15 bases agree with TRBD2. V trimming: 6 bases; J trimming: 7 bases; junction bases outside the gene matches: 16. Germline CDR1 is DFQATT and CDR2 is SNEGSKA (reference sequence). The CDR3 has 18 residues. For the CDR3, the DNA is TGCAGTGCCCTAACCGGGACTAGCGGGAGGATGGCTGTAAATGAGCAGTTCTTC. This sequence encodes CSALTGTSGRMAVNEQFF.

The J gene is TRBJ2-2, the V gene TRBV7-9; D unresolved. Looked up from germline, CDR1 is SEHNR and CDR2 is FQNEAQ (reference sequence). The V and J ends lost 5 bases and 4 bases respectively, with 8 bases between them. The CDR3 has 13 amino acids. CDR3 bases: TGTGCCAGCAGCCCTTCTAGCACCGGGGAGCTGTTTTTT. It is translated as CASSPSSTGELFF.

The chain uses TRBV19 and TRBJ2-5, with D perhaps TRBD2 (5 bases). The CDR3 is 15 amino acids. Germline assignment: CDR1 LNHDA and CDR2 SQIVND (reference sequence). V lost 0 bases to trimming and J lost 5 bases, with 13 bases between them. The CDR3 nucleotides are TGTGCCAGTAGTATAGAACTAGGGCTACGGGAGACCCAGTACTTC. It specifies CASSIELGLRETQYF.

This clonotype was counted many times. The J gene is TRBJ2-3, the V gene TRBV12-3 or TRBV12-4; 11 positions agree with TRBD2. Trimming cost V 3 bases and J 2 bases; bases outside gene matches: 4. This CDR3 region has 16 residues. This chain's CDR3 is CASSFLAGGYTDTQYF. CDR3 nucleotide sequence: TGTGCCAGCAGTTTTCTAGCGGGGGGCTACACAGATACGCAGTATTTT.

The chain links TRBV7-9 to TRBJ2-1; D not resolved. CDR3 length: 14 amino acids. CDR1 is SEHNR and CDR2 is FQNEAQ in the germline V gene (reference sequence). Trimming cost V 1 base and J 7 bases, with 11 bases left between them. CDR3 region: CASSLVRAQNEQFF. The CDR3 nucleotides are TGTGCCAGCAGCTTAGTAAGGGCCCAGAATGAGCAGTTCTTC.

The gene calls are TRBV28 and TRBJ2-1; perhaps TRBD2 as D (6 bases). From germline, CDR1 is MDHEN and CDR2 SYDVKM. The CDR3 has 16 amino acids. The ends were cut back, 3 bases at V and 6 bases at J, with 18 bases in the middle. The CDR3 loop is CASSFWGWRAFNEQFF. The DNA of the CDR3 is TGTGCCAGCAGTTTCTGGGGGTGGAGGGCCTTCAATGAGCAGTTCTTC. The full variable domain, its missing parts supplied by reference TRBV28 and TRBJ2-1, is DVKVTQSSRYLVKRTGEKVFLECVQDMDHENMFWYRQDPGLGLRLIYFSYDVKMKEKGDIPEGYSVSREKKERFSLILESASTNQTSMYLCASSFWGWRAFNEQFFGPGTRLTVL.

This clonotype was seen a handful of times. This chain uses TRBV5-1 with TRBJ2-3; TRBD2 matches at 13 bases. The germline V gene has CDR1 SGHRS and CDR2 YFSETQ. V was pared by 1 base and J by 2 bases, with 4 bases of the junction left unmatched. This CDR3 is built from 17 residues. The CDR3 loop reads CASSLRTSGSYTDTQYF. DNA of the CDR3: TGCGCCAGCAGCTTGCGGACTAGCGGGAGTTACACAGATACGCAGTATTTT.